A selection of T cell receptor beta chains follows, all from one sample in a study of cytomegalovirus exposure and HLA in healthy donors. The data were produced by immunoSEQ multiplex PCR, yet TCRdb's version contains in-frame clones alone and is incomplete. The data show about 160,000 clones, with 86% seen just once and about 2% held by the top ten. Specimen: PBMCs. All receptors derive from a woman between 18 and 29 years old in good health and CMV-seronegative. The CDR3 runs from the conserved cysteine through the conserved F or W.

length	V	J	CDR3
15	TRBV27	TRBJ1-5	CASSPSTGAGQPQHF
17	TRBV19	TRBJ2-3	CASSMTSGGLSTDTQYF
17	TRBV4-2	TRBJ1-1	CASSQVGTVKMNTEAFF
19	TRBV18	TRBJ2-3	CASSPQGLAGALSTDTQYF
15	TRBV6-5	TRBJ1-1	CASSYSIGEDTEAFF
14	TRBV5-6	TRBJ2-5	CASSSQGVEETQYF
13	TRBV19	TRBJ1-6	CASRAGGDSPLHF
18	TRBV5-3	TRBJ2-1	CARSTTRMTEQGCDEQFF
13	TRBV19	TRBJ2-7	CASSNGSSYEQYF
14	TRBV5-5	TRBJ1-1	CASSIQGQNTEAFF
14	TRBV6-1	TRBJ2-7	CATRRGTYLREQYF
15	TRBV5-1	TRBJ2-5	CASSWAGAGQETQYF
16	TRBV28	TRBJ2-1	CASSYSGRPSYNEQFF
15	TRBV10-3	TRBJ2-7	CAISEGVQYPYEQYF
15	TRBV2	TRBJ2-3	CASRLQGYSTDTQYF
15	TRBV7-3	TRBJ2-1	CASSQLSGGYNEQFF
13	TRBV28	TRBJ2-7	CASRGQGAYEQYF
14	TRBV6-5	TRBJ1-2	CASRPPTGGYGYTF
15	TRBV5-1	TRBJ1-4	CASSLGANSNEKLFF
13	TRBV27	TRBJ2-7	CASSLGLSYEQYF
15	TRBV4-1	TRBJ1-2	CASSQLRQGNYGYTF
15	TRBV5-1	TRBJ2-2	CASRTGGAFTGELFF
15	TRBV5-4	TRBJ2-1	CATVLTSGSVNEQFF
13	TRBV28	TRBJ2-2	CASSKPGTGELFF
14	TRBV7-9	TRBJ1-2	CASSSYGVGYGYTF
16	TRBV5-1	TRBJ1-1	CASSLAGQDLNTEAFF
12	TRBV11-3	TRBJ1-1	CASSLSGTEAFF
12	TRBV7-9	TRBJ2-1	CASSLARGEQFF
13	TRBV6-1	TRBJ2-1	CASSAGHGYEQFF
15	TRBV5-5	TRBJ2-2	CASSMLAENTGELFF
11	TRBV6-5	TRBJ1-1	CASVGGIEAFF
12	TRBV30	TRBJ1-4	CAWGASNEKLFF
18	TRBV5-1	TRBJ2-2	CASSPRSSSRLNTGELFF
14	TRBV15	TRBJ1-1	CATTEGVPWTEAFF
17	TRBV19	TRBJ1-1	CASSRVQTGASNTEAFF
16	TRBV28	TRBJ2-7	CASSLFPRGGSCEQYF
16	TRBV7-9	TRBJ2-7	CASSLDDPRSSYEQYF
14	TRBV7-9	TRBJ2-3	CAVTPGGSTDTQYF
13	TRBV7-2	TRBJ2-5	CAIRGGSMETQYF
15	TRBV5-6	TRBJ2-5	CASSGLLAGEETQYF
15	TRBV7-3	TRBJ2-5	CASSLTVSGEGEQYF
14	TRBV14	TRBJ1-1	CASSQERGITEAFF
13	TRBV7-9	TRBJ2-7	CASSAGQSYEQYF
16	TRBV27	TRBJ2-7	CASSFAGQGLLNRQYF
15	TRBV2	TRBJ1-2	CASSVGRSSLGGYTF
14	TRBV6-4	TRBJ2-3	CASIPGIDSDTQYF
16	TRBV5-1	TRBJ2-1	CASSLAPGTSGNEQFF
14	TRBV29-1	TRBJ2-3	CSSGGGLFPDTQYF
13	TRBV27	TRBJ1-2	CASSFTGSYGYTF
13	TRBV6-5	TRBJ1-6	CASSRGNNSPLHF
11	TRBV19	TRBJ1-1	CASSMGLEAFF
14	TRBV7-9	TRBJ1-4	CASSLRAGVEKLFF
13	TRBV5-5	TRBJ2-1	CASSLKSFNEQFF